The source of this T cell receptor beta chain is a study of blood T cell repertoires in COVID-19. Study details: Spain, Italy and the United States supplied samples that represented acute and convalescent COVID-19.

As handled by the study authors: Estimated nucleated cell counts came from reference gene primer amplification. TCRdb's copy holds only in-frame clones and misses some; the assay was immunoSEQ multiplex PCR. V, J and clone size are those of that table, while D and trimming were read from the DNA. The sample contains 150,000 or so clones, approximately 88% of which appear only once. V lost 0 bases, J lost 3 bases, and 18 bases lay in between. Germline lookup yields CDR1 SGHAT and CDR2 FQNNGV. The length of the CDR3 is 17 residues. Participants spanned ages about 18 to 90 years and resided in roughly 26 US areas. Categorization into cohorts depended on clinical history that participants reported.

The TCR was taken from a man in his 70s who had been exposed to COVID-19. The sample taken for sequencing was PBMCs or T cells enriched from blood (not recorded which). This chain links TRBV11-2 with TRBJ2-7; perhaps TRBD1 as D (5 bases). Written as DNA, the CDR3 is TGTGCCAGCAGCTTAGAGTCGGGTCAGGGTATTATCTACGAGCAGTACTTC. Protein product: CASSLESGQGIIYEQYF.